The source of this TCR beta chain is a study of blood T cells in healthy people across ages. About the study: When template switching was applied, about one barcoded beta molecule was captured per two T cells.

In germline, CDR1 is MNHEY, CDR2 SVGAGI. The CDR3 runs 13 residues. The germline V and J ends were trimmed by 2 bases and 6 bases, with 10 bases remaining between them. This clonotype showed up just a few times. Its target is unknown. The authors ran a second PCR of about 6 to 11 cycles using a sample-barcoded 5' primer and a J-beta primer mix. CDR3-containing paired-end reads numbered at least 3 million in each sample. MiXCR, run by TCRdb on the 5' RACE reads, gives a single entry per CDR3 protein. Counted here are roughly 500,000 distinct CDR3 sequences, 25% to 30% occurring once; the ten biggest clones make up around 18%. Study-wide findings and caveats: The CMV status of each donor remained undetermined, and this could have confounded shifts in expanded clonotypes.

The receptor comes from a woman between 65 and 79 years old in good health. The rearrangement links TRBV6-5 to TRBJ1-2; D call uncertain. Sequences were obtained from blood. CDR3 nucleotide sequence: TGTGCCAGCAGTTACACGGCCCGGGATGGCTACACCTTC. Encoded protein: CASSYTARDGYTF.